This T cell receptor (beta chain) is from a study of cytomegalovirus exposure and HLA in healthy donors. Background on the study: Tens of millions of unique TCRs from HLA-typed donors made up an early data release.

Both 60 Vbeta primers and 13 Jbeta primers went into the PCR. Profiling relied on immunoSEQ multiplex PCR, and the TCRdb table lists in-frame clones only, not all of them. The repertoire includes under 200,000 clones, around 63% of them detected once, and 4.5% sits in the top ten. The germline gives CDR1 SGHTA, CDR2 FQGTGA. The CDR3 loop spans 17 amino acids. The V and J ends lost 6 bases and 0 bases, in that order; junction bases with no gene match: 10. Whole-study findings and limits: Later analysis indicated greater clonal expansion among HLA-associated TCR beta chains than among equally common other chains. Analyses of presence/absence relied on an assumption of roughly uniform sequencing depth across donors. In a later analysis, CMV-associated beta chains were mostly HLA-associated, it appeared.

A word on this clone: The target antigen is unknown.

The TCR originated in a woman between 18 and 30 years old in good health and CMV-seropositive. The sample taken for sequencing was PBMCs. This chain uses TRBV7-3 with TRBJ2-4; 8 nucleotides agree with TRBD1. This chain's CDR3 is CASSPSGTGRAKNIQYF. In DNA, the CDR3 is TGTGCCAGCAGTCCCTCCGGGACAGGACGAGCCAAAAACATTCAGTACTTC.